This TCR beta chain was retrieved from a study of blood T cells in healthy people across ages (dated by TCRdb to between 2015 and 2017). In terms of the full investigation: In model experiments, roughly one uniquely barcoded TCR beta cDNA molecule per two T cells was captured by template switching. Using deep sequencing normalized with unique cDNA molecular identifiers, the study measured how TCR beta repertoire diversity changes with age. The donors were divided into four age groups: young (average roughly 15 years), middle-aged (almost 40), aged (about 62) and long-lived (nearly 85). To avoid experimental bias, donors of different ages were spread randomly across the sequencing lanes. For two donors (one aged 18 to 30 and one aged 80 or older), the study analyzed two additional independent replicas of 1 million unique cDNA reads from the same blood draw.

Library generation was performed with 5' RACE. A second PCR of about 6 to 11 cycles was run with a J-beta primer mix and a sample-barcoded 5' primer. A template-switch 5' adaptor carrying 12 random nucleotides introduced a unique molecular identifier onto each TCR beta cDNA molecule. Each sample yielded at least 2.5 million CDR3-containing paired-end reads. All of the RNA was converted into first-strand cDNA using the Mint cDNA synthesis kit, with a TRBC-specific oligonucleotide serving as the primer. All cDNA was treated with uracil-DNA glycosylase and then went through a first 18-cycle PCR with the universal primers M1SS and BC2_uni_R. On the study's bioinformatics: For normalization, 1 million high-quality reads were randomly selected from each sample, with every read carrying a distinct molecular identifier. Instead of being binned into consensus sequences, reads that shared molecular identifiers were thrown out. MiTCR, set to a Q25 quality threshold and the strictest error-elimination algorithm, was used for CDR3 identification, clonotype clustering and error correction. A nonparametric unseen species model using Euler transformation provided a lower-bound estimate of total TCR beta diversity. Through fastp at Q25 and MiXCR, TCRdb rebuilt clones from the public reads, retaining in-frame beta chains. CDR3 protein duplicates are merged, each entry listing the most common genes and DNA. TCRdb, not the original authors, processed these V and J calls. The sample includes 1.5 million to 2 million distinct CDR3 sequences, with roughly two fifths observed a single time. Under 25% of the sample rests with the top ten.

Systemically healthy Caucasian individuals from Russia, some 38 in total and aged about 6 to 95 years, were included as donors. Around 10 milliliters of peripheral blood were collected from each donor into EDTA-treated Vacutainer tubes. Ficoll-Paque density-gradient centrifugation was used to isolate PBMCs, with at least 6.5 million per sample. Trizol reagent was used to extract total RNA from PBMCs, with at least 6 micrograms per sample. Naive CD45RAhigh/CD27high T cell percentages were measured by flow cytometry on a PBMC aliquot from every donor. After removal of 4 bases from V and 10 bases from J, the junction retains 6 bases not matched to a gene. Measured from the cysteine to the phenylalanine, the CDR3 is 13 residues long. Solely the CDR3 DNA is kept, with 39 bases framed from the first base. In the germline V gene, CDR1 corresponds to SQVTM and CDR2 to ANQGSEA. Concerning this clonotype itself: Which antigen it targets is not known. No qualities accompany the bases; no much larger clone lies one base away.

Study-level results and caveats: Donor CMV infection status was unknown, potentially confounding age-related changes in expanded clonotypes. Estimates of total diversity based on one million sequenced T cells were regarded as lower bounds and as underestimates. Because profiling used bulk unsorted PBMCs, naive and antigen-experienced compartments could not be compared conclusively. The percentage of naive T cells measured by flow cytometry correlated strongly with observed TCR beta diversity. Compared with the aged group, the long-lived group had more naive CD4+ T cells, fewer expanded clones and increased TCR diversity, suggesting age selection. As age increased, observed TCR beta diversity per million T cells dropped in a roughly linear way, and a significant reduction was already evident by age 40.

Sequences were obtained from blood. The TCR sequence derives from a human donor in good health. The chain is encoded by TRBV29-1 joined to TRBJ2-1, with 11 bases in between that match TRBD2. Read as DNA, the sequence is TGCAGCGTTGTAACTAGCGGGGGAATAGAGCAGTTCTTC. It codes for CSVVTSGGIEQFF.